The 21 T cell receptor beta chains below were found in one sample sequenced in a study of blood T cells in healthy people across ages. It was with a sample-barcoded 5' primer and a J-beta primer mix that a second PCR of about 7 to 12 cycles was run. Each CDR3 protein is one row after TCRdb ran MiXCR on the 5' RACE reads. The table includes 1.5 million to 2 million distinct CDR3 sequences, roughly 28% detected once. Sequencing used blood. The receptors were gathered from a woman in her 30s in good health.

This clonotype was observed a handful of times. The V gene is TRBV7-9, the J gene TRBJ2-5, with D unresolved. V shed 4 bases and J shed 4 bases, with 7 bases lying between them. There are 12 residues in the CDR3. CDR1 and CDR2 from the germline V gene are SEHNR and FQNEAQ (reference sequence). The CDR3 loop is CASSSQIETQYF. The CDR3 DNA sequence: TGTGCCAGCAGCTCCCAGATAGAGACCCAGTACTTC.

This clonotype was seen more than once but under ten times. V gene TRBV30 combines with J gene TRBJ2-7; the match to TRBD1 covers 9 bases. The length of the CDR3 is 13 residues. The germline V gene encodes CDR1 GTSNPN and CDR2 SVGIG (reference sequence). V lost 0 bases, J lost 5 bases, and 2 bases stayed unmatched. CDR3 sequence reads: CAWSVGTGHEQYF. The CDR3 nucleotides read TGTGCCTGGAGTGTAGGGACAGGGCACGAGCAGTACTTC.

This clonotype has only a few counts. This chain joins TRBV15 and TRBJ2-7; TRBD2 agrees at 10 bases. Losses at the gene ends were 2 bases for V and 3 bases for J; bases not matched to a gene: 7. The CDR3 contains 16 residues. The germline CDR1 and CDR2 sequences are LNHNV and YYDKDF (reference sequence). For the CDR3, the DNA is TGTGCCACCAGCAGATTTTCTAGCGGGAGTAACTACGAGCAGTACTTC. Translated, it gives CATSRFSSGSNYEQYF.

The chain joins TRBV20-1 to TRBJ1-4; no reliable D call. This CDR3 spans 14 amino acids. CDR1 DFQATT and CDR2 SNEGSKA come from the germline V gene (reference sequence). Trimming took off 6 bases at V and 4 bases at J, with 15 bases between the two ends. The CDR3 bases are TGCAGTGCCCCATCGGCAGGTTATAATGAAAAACTGTTTTTT. This encodes CSAPSAGYNEKLFF.

This clonotype came up a few times. Just one base apart from a much larger clone, this may be a read error. The rearrangement uses TRBV29-1 and TRBJ2-7; D ambiguous. The end of the DNA is better explained by TRBJ2-5, so the J call may be wrong. CDR1 is SQVTM and CDR2 is ANQGSEA in the germline V gene. The CDR3 is made up of 12 amino acids. For the CDR3, the DNA is TGCAGCGGTGTCGGGTTAGAGGAGACCCAGTACTTC. Its protein product is CSGVGLEETQYF.

This clonotype occurred many times. The chain joins TRBV5-1 to TRBJ1-2; TRBD1 agrees at 7 bases. The length of the CDR3 is 15 residues. The germline V gene has CDR1 SGHRS and CDR2 YFSETQ. The trim removed 9 bases at V and 0 bases at J, leaving 11 bases unmatched. CDR3 coding DNA: TGCGCCACCAGACCCCGGGACAGCTCTAACTATGGCTACACCTTC. Translation gives CATRPRDSSNYGYTF.

With regard to this clonotype: A read error is possible here, since a much larger clone lies one base away. The rearrangement links TRBV20-1 to TRBJ2-7; D gene uncertain. The germline V and J ends were trimmed by 0 bases and 2 bases, with 11 bases remaining between them. CDR1 and CDR2 (germline): DFQATT, SNEGSKA (reference sequence). CDR3 length: 14 residues. The CDR3 DNA sequence: TGCAGTGCTAGAGAGCGGTTGGGGACCTACGAGCAGTACTTC. This translates into CSARERLGTYEQYF.

This clonotype was found a few times. The rearrangement links TRBV18 to TRBJ1-6; D is ambiguous. V gave up 6 bases and J gave up 9 bases, with 12 bases separating them. Per germline, CDR1 KGHSH and CDR2 LQKENI. The CDR3 extends over 13 amino acids. In DNA form, the CDR3 reads TGTGCCAGCTCCGTCGACCTTTCTTCACCCCTCCACTTT. Translated: CASSVDLSSPLHF.

This chain joins TRBV5-1 and TRBJ1-2; a weak D match, TRBD1 (6 bases). The V end was cut by 0 bases, the J end by 8 bases, with 14 bases between. From germline, CDR1 is SGHRS and CDR2 YFSETQ. CDR3 size: 14 residues. The CDR3 nucleotides read TGCGCCAGCAGCTTGGCGCCAGCGGGGGGCGGCTACACCTTC. This encodes CASSLAPAGGGYTF.

This clonotype was counted ten times or more. The chain couples TRBV5-1 to TRBJ2-1, with TRBD2 matching over 9 bases. J lost 5 bases, V lost 4 bases, and 4 bases had no gene match. The CDR3 runs 14 residues. Per the germline V gene, CDR1 is SGHRS and CDR2 is YFSETQ. CDR3 amino acids: CASSRTSADNEQFF. DNA of the CDR3: TGCGCCAGCAGCCGGACTAGCGCGGACAATGAGCAGTTCTTC.

A few counts support this clonotype. V usage is TRBV4-3 and J usage is TRBJ1-2, with no clear D. Trimming cost V 1 base and J 4 bases, with 19 bases left between them. There are 17 residues in the CDR3. Per the germline V gene, CDR1 is LGHNA and CDR2 is YSLEER. This CDR3 reads CASSQAGMERSIYGYTF. The CDR3, as DNA: TGCGCCAGCAGCCAAGCGGGGATGGAGAGGTCGATCTATGGCTACACCTTC.

This clonotype was detected a few times. In nucleotides, the CDR3 is TGTGCCAGCAGCCGGGCCGGGCAAAATGAAAAACTGTTTTTT. Translating it yields CASSRAGQNEKLFF. The chain recombines TRBV5-4 with TRBJ1-4; D not resolved. Germline CDR1 and CDR2: SGHNT and YYREEE (reference sequence). The CDR3 totals 14 residues. V lost 4 bases and J lost 5, with 12 bases in between.

The gene calls are TRBV4-1 and TRBJ2-7; TRBD2 agrees at 10 bases. J gave up 2 bases and V 0 bases, and 4 bases lay outside the gene matches. CDR1 is MGHRA, CDR2 YSYEKL, per germline. CDR3 length: 16 amino acids. This CDR3 reads CASSQELAGITYEQYF. The CDR3 DNA sequence: TGCGCCAGCAGCCAAGAACTAGCGGGGATAACCTACGAGCAGTACTTC.

The sample holds many counts of this clonotype. This chain joins TRBV11-2 and TRBJ2-5; D might be TRBD2 (7 bases). The germline V and J ends were trimmed by 5 bases and 5 bases, with 21 bases remaining between them. Germline loops: CDR1 SGHAT, CDR2 FQNNGV. The CDR3 has 16 residues. CDR3 loop: CASSEGGILARETQYF. DNA for the CDR3: TGTGCCAGCAGCGAGGGGGGAATACTAGCGCGGGAGACCCAGTACTTC.

The genes are TRBV9 and TRBJ2-3; D possibly uses TRBD1 or TRBD2 (6 bases each). Per germline, CDR1 SGDLS and CDR2 YYNGEE. The CDR3 contains 15 residues. Trimming took 3 bases from V and 7 from J, leaving 18 bases between them. The CDR3: CASSAGGGRGNTQYF. The CDR3 nucleotides are TGTGCCAGCAGCGCAGGTGGGGGGCGGGGTAATACGCAGTATTTT.

Note on this clonotype: A much larger clone differs by one base, so this may be a read error. The V call is TRBV27, the J call TRBJ2-3; 7 bases line up with TRBD2. The CDR3 is made up of 14 amino acids. The germline CDR1 and CDR2 sequences are MNHEY and SMNVEV (reference sequence). DNA for the CDR3: TGTGCCAGCAGTTCCGGACTAGATACAGATGCGCAGTATTTT. This codes for CASSSGLDTDAQYF.

The V and J genes are TRBV6-5 and TRBJ1-1; no definite D call. Germline V gives CDR1 MNHEY, CDR2 SVGAGI. V lost 3 bases to trimming and J lost 4 bases, with 12 bases between them. The CDR3 is 14 residues long. The CDR3 loop reads CASSYYPGSTEAFF. The CDR3 DNA sequence: TGTGCCAGCAGTTATTACCCGGGCTCCACTGAAGCTTTCTTT.

This clonotype was seen many times. The CDR3 reads CASSLGQLSTDTQYF. DNA for the CDR3: TGTGCCAGCAGCTTAGGGCAACTTAGCACAGATACGCAGTATTTT. The rearrangement links TRBV11-3 to TRBJ2-3; D ambiguous. V was shortened by 1 base and J by 0 bases, with 8 bases between the two germline ends. Germline values: CDR1 SGHNT, CDR2 YENEEA. This CDR3 contains 15 residues.

This clonotype showed up many times. V gene TRBV29-1 combines with J gene TRBJ2-7, with D unclear. The germline V and J ends were trimmed by 1 base and 5 bases, with 15 bases remaining between them. CDR1 is SQVTM, CDR2 ANQGSEA, per germline. The CDR3 extends over 14 amino acids. The CDR3 sequence is CSVEGSPDNDEQYF. The DNA of the CDR3 is TGCAGCGTTGAAGGGTCACCGGATAACGACGAGCAGTACTTC.

The chain has TRBV10-3 and TRBJ2-3, with 9 positions matching TRBD1. The CDR3 length is 14 residues. V lost 5 bases, J lost 5 bases, and 5 bases stayed unmatched. Germline V gene sequence: CDR1 ENHRY, CDR2 SYGVKD. The CDR3 loop is CAISPGQGRDTQYF. The CDR3 DNA sequence: TGTGCCATCAGTCCGGGACAGGGTAGAGATACGCAGTATTTT.

The V gene is TRBV12-3 or TRBV12-4, the J gene TRBJ2-2; 7 nucleotides agree with TRBD2. The CDR3 runs to 19 residues. J gave up 4 bases and V 4 bases, and 18 bases lay outside the gene matches. The CDR3 here is CASSWRPRDYRAGTGELFF. The CDR3 nucleotides are TGTGCCAGCAGTTGGCGCCCCCGGGACTACCGGGCCGGCACCGGGGAGCTGTTTTTT.